A selection of T cell receptor beta chains follows, all from one sample in a study of cytomegalovirus exposure and HLA in healthy donors. The table came from immunoSEQ multiplex PCR; TCRdb's copy has only in-frame clones and leaves some out. Its listing shows 100,000 to 150,000 clones. The sequenced sample consisted of PBMCs. These receptors were collected from a man younger than 35 in good health and CMV-seronegative. CDR3s include the opening cysteine and the closing phenylalanine or tryptophan. The order of the fields is D gene, V gene, J gene, CDR3 protein, CDR3 DNA. D genes are given only for firm matches.

d_gene: TRBD1; v_gene: TRBV9; j_gene: TRBJ2-3; CDR3aa: CASSARQGLDTQYF; CDR3nt: TGTGCCAGCAGCGCCCGACAGGGTTTAGATACGCAGTATTTT
d_gene: .; v_gene: TRBV7-2; j_gene: TRBJ1-1; CDR3aa: CASSLRQLNTEAFF; CDR3nt: TGTGCCAGCAGCTTACGACAGTTGAACACTGAAGCTTTCTTT
d_gene: .; v_gene: TRBV28; j_gene: TRBJ1-6; CDR3aa: CASNPSKQGLRSPLHF; CDR3nt: TGTGCCAGCAACCCTTCCAAACAGGGCCTAAGGTCACCCCTCCACTTT
d_gene: TRBD1; v_gene: TRBV2; j_gene: TRBJ2-2; CDR3aa: CASSLGQGYGELFF; CDR3nt: TGTGCCAGCAGTTTGGGACAGGGGTACGGGGAGCTGTTTTTT
d_gene: .; v_gene: TRBV15; j_gene: TRBJ1-5; CDR3aa: CATSRDRSFNQPQHF; CDR3nt: TGTGCCACCAGCAGAGATCGAAGCTTTAATCAGCCCCAGCATTTT
d_gene: TRBD2; v_gene: TRBV9; j_gene: TRBJ2-7; CDR3aa: CASSRTGGGDSSYEQYF; CDR3nt: TGTGCCAGCAGCCGGACCGGGGGGGGTGACAGCTCCTACGAGCAGTACTTC
d_gene: TRBD2; v_gene: TRBV5-6; j_gene: TRBJ2-7; CDR3aa: CASTQLHISGGADEQYF; CDR3nt: TGTGCCAGCACCCAACTACACATTAGCGGGGGGGCCGACGAGCAGTACTTC
d_gene: .; v_gene: TRBV9; j_gene: TRBJ2-1; CDR3aa: CASSPTGTSSYNEQFF; CDR3nt: TGTGCCAGCAGCCCAACCGGGACAAGCTCCTACAATGAGCAGTTCTTC
d_gene: TRBD1; v_gene: TRBV9; j_gene: TRBJ1-2; CDR3aa: CASSRRHPEEQQGAGVYGYTF; CDR3nt: TGTGCCAGCAGCCGACGTCACCCGGAGGAACAACAGGGGGCAGGAGTCTATGGCTACACCTTC
d_gene: .; v_gene: TRBV30; j_gene: TRBJ1-2; CDR3aa: CAWNPTRVDEVYGYTF; CDR3nt: TGTGCCTGGAACCCGACGAGGGTCGACGAGGTCTATGGCTACACCTTC
d_gene: .; v_gene: TRBV30; j_gene: TRBJ1-5; CDR3aa: CAWSAGSNQPQHF; CDR3nt: TGTGCCTGGAGTGCGGGGAGCAATCAGCCCCAGCATTTT
d_gene: .; v_gene: TRBV18; j_gene: TRBJ2-5; CDR3aa: CASSPMGHHQYF; CDR3nt: TGTGCCAGCTCACCAATGGGACATCACCAGTACTTC
d_gene: TRBD1; v_gene: TRBV5-1; j_gene: TRBJ2-1; CDR3aa: CASSILDRARGQFF; CDR3nt: TGCGCCAGCAGCATCCTAGACAGGGCCAGGGGGCAGTTCTTC
d_gene: TRBD1; v_gene: TRBV9; j_gene: TRBJ2-7; CDR3aa: CASSRAGTGNRYEQYF; CDR3nt: TGTGCCAGCTCGCGGGCAGGGACAGGGAATCGCTACGAGCAGTACTTC
d_gene: .; v_gene: TRBV10-3; j_gene: TRBJ1-4; CDR3aa: CAISLEGREKLFF; CDR3nt: TGTGCCATCAGTCTAGAGGGCAGAGAAAAACTGTTTTTT
d_gene: .; v_gene: TRBV7-2; j_gene: TRBJ1-2; CDR3aa: CASSLSINYGYTF; CDR3nt: TGTGCCAGCAGCTTAAGCATTAACTATGGCTACACCTTC
d_gene: TRBD1; v_gene: TRBV19; j_gene: TRBJ2-7; CDR3aa: CASRRDRGHEQYF; CDR3nt: TGTGCCAGTAGGCGGGACAGGGGCCACGAGCAGTACTTC
d_gene: .; v_gene: TRBV11-2; j_gene: TRBJ2-7; CDR3aa: CASSRSLQTGGISYEQYF; CDR3nt: TGTGCCAGCAGTCGATCCCTCCAAACGGGGGGCATCTCCTACGAGCAGTACTTC
d_gene: .; v_gene: TRBV7-2; j_gene: TRBJ1-4; CDR3aa: CASSLDSSPTNEKLFF; CDR3nt: TGTGCCAGCAGCTTAGACAGCAGCCCAACTAATGAAAAACTGTTTTTT
d_gene: .; v_gene: TRBV28; j_gene: TRBJ2-3; CDR3aa: CASSLGRRGGRADTQYF; CDR3nt: TGTGCCAGCAGTTTAGGCCGGAGGGGCGGGCGGGCAGATACGCAGTATTTT
d_gene: .; v_gene: TRBV6-5; j_gene: TRBJ1-2; CDR3aa: CASSYSRQGSYGYTF; CDR3nt: TGTGCCAGCAGTTACTCCAGGCAGGGGAGCTATGGCTACACCTTC
d_gene: .; v_gene: TRBV6-5; j_gene: TRBJ2-2; CDR3aa: CASKGGAGTGELFF; CDR3nt: TGTGCCAGCAAAGGCGGGGCAGGGACCGGGGAGCTGTTTTTT
d_gene: .; v_gene: TRBV10-1; j_gene: TRBJ2-2; CDR3aa: CASSEIRGSGTGELFF; CDR3nt: TGCGCCAGCAGTGAGATCAGGGGTTCGGGCACCGGGGAGCTGTTTTTT
d_gene: TRBD1; v_gene: TRBV4-3; j_gene: TRBJ2-7; CDR3aa: CASSRGQGPYEQYF; CDR3nt: TGCGCCAGCAGCCGGGGACAGGGTCCCTACGAGCAGTACTTC
d_gene: TRBD1; v_gene: TRBV28; j_gene: TRBJ1-2; CDR3aa: CASSLRQGSGYTF; CDR3nt: TGTGCCAGCAGTTTAAGACAGGGCTCTGGCTACACCTTC
d_gene: .; v_gene: TRBV25-1; j_gene: TRBJ2-7; CDR3aa: CASRTEAYEQYF; CDR3nt: TGTGCCAGCAGAACAGAAGCCTACGAGCAGTACTTC
d_gene: TRBD1; v_gene: TRBV18; j_gene: TRBJ2-7; CDR3aa: CASSPPTGGYEQYF; CDR3nt: TGTGCCAGCTCACCACCGACAGGGGGGTACGAGCAGTACTTC
d_gene: .; v_gene: TRBV28; j_gene: TRBJ2-3; CDR3aa: CASRGGRDTQYF; CDR3nt: TGTGCCAGCAGAGGAGGCCGAGATACGCAGTATTTT
d_gene: .; v_gene: TRBV7-2; j_gene: TRBJ1-5; CDR3aa: CASSLTGTNQPQHF; CDR3nt: TGTGCCAGCAGCCTAACAGGGACCAATCAGCCCCAGCATTTT
d_gene: .; v_gene: TRBV30; j_gene: TRBJ1-5; CDR3aa: CAGGYGGNQPQHF; CDR3nt: TGTGCCGGAGGTTATGGCGGCAATCAGCCCCAGCATTTT
d_gene: .; v_gene: TRBV30; j_gene: TRBJ2-5; CDR3aa: CAWSVAGWETQYF; CDR3nt: TGTGCCTGGAGTGTAGCAGGCTGGGAGACCCAGTACTTC
d_gene: .; v_gene: TRBV9; j_gene: TRBJ2-7; CDR3aa: CASSVGQVAYEQYF; CDR3nt: TGTGCCAGCAGCGTAGGTCAGGTCGCCTACGAGCAGTACTTC
d_gene: TRBD2; v_gene: TRBV7-8; j_gene: TRBJ2-1; CDR3aa: CASSSGLAGDGEQFF; CDR3nt: TGTGCCAGCAGCTCCGGACTAGCGGGAGACGGTGAGCAGTTCTTC
d_gene: .; v_gene: TRBV10-3; j_gene: TRBJ1-5; CDR3aa: CAISDLLNQPQHF; CDR3nt: TGTGCCATCAGTGACCTACTCAATCAGCCCCAGCATTTT
d_gene: TRBD1; v_gene: TRBV5-6; j_gene: TRBJ2-2; CDR3aa: CASSPDRGTGELFF; CDR3nt: TGTGCCAGCAGCCCCGACAGGGGTACCGGGGAGCTGTTTTTT
d_gene: .; v_gene: TRBV29-1; j_gene: TRBJ1-4; CDR3aa: CSVVPTGSSNEKLFF; CDR3nt: TGCAGCGTGGTTCCTACAGGGTCTTCTAATGAAAAACTGTTTTTT
d_gene: .; v_gene: TRBV19; j_gene: TRBJ1-5; CDR3aa: CASSISFRRSNQPQHF; CDR3nt: TGTGCCAGTAGTATATCGTTCAGGCGTAGCAATCAGCCCCAGCATTTT
d_gene: .; v_gene: TRBV27; j_gene: TRBJ2-1; CDR3aa: CASRPMGGAVANEQFF; CDR3nt: TGTGCCAGCAGGCCTATGGGGGGGGCCGTGGCCAATGAGCAGTTCTTC
d_gene: .; v_gene: TRBV9; j_gene: TRBJ1-3; CDR3aa: CASSVADSLGNTIYF; CDR3nt: TGTGCCAGCAGCGTAGCGGACAGCCTTGGAAACACCATATATTTT
d_gene: .; v_gene: TRBV19; j_gene: TRBJ1-2; CDR3aa: CASKTGNGYTF; CDR3nt: TGTGCCAGTAAGACAGGAAATGGCTACACCTTC
d_gene: .; v_gene: TRBV27; j_gene: TRBJ1-5; CDR3aa: CASSWVGQPQHF; CDR3nt: TGTGCCAGCAGTTGGGTGGGCCAGCCCCAGCATTTT
d_gene: TRBD1; v_gene: TRBV5-5; j_gene: TRBJ1-5; CDR3aa: CASSPIRHDRGDQPQHF; CDR3nt: TGTGCCAGCAGCCCAATTAGGCACGACAGGGGTGACCAGCCCCAGCATTTT
d_gene: .; v_gene: TRBV19; j_gene: TRBJ2-7; CDR3aa: CASSEPSYEQYF; CDR3nt: TGTGCCAGTTCCGAGCCTTCCTACGAGCAGTACTTC
d_gene: .; v_gene: TRBV7-9; j_gene: TRBJ2-3; CDR3aa: CASSFGGNTDTQYF; CDR3nt: TGTGCCAGCAGCTTCGGCGGAAACACAGATACGCAGTATTTT
d_gene: TRBD2; v_gene: TRBV5-1; j_gene: TRBJ2-1; CDR3aa: CASSLGLAGGDNEQFF; CDR3nt: TGCGCCAGCAGCTTGGGGCTAGCGGGGGGGGACAATGAGCAGTTCTTC
d_gene: TRBD2; v_gene: TRBV10-3; j_gene: TRBJ2-5; CDR3aa: CAIRGEETQYF; CDR3nt: TGTGCCATACGGGGGGAGGAGACCCAGTACTTC
d_gene: .; v_gene: TRBV2; j_gene: TRBJ2-7; CDR3aa: CASSLDSGLNSYEQYF; CDR3nt: TGTGCCAGCAGTCTAGACTCGGGACTCAACTCCTACGAGCAGTACTTC
d_gene: .; v_gene: TRBV18; j_gene: TRBJ2-3; CDR3aa: CASSPSESGLDTQYF; CDR3nt: TGTGCCAGCTCACCCTCCGAGTCGGGTTTAGATACGCAGTATTTT
d_gene: TRBD2; v_gene: TRBV28; j_gene: TRBJ2-3; CDR3aa: CASSPGLVTDTQYF; CDR3nt: TGTGCCAGCAGTCCGGGACTAGTAACCGATACGCAGTATTTT
d_gene: .; v_gene: TRBV19; j_gene: TRBJ2-2; CDR3aa: CASLSIRGASGELFF; CDR3nt: TGTGCCAGTTTGAGTATTAGGGGCGCGTCCGGGGAGCTGTTTTTT
d_gene: .; v_gene: TRBV11-2; j_gene: TRBJ1-1; CDR3aa: CASSLVPAAGAAFF; CDR3nt: TGTGCCAGCAGCTTAGTACCTGCGGCAGGGGCGGCTTTCTTT